These 6 T cell receptor beta chains share one sample of origin, sequenced in a study of OX40 agonist ivuxolimab in advanced cancers. To prepare the library, the immunoSEQ multiplex PCR assay was applied. The table was pulled from immuneACCESS by TCRdb, which kept in-frame rearrangements only. Such tables lose some clones; where checked, under half of the loss comes from unresolved V genes, and the rest has no known cause. This sample is represented by about 32,000 clones; roughly 89% of them were singletons. Roughly a fifth of the sample lies in the top ten. The sequencing here drew on CD4+ or CD8+ T cells sorted from blood, taken in a trial of the OX40 agonist ivuxolimab. The receptor set was obtained from an adult with an advanced solid tumor such as melanoma, head and neck, liver or kidney cancer.

This clone appeared a few times. V usage is TRBV6-5 and J usage is TRBJ1-1; D is undetermined. CDR3 length: 13 residues. Germline CDR1 MNHEY, CDR2 SVGAGI. Trimming cost V 0 bases and J 5 bases, with 7 bases left between them. The CDR3 DNA is TGTGCCAGCAGTTACTCAGGACGGACTGAAGCTTTCTTT. Encoded protein: CASSYSGRTEAFF.

V usage is TRBV27 and J usage is TRBJ2-1; D may be TRBD1 (6 bases). Germline lookup yields CDR1 MNHEY and CDR2 SMNVEV (reference sequence). The V end was cut by 5 bases, the J end by 10 bases, with 18 bases between. CDR3 size: 14 residues. The CDR3 spells CASSTTPTGREQFF. The CDR3 DNA reads as TGTGCCAGCAGTACGACTCCGACAGGCCGGGAGCAGTTCTTC.

The chain joins TRBV6-1 to TRBJ2-7, with D perhaps TRBD1 (6 bases). V lost 6 bases, J lost 5 bases, and 20 bases lay in between. Germline CDR1 is MNHNS and CDR2 is SASEGT. CDR3 size: 15 residues. For the CDR3, the DNA is TGTGCCAGCAGCGAGCAACAGGGAGCATCCCACGAGCAGTACTTC. Translating it yields CASSEQQGASHEQYF.

This clone was picked up one time. The chain carries TRBV5-4 and TRBJ2-1; 10 positions agree with TRBD2. Germline CDR1 SGHNT, CDR2 YYREEE (reference sequence). This CDR3 has 18 residues. J was trimmed by 2 bases and V by 1 base; bases with no gene match: 9. The CDR3 DNA follows: TGTGCCAGCAGCTTGCCCCTAAGCGGGAGGGCCACCTACAATGAGCAGTTCTTC. It yields the protein CASSLPLSGRATYNEQFF. Variable domain in full (rest from reference TRBV5-4 and TRBJ2-1): ETGVTQSPTHLIKTRGQQVTLRCSSQSGHNTVSWYQQALGQGPQFIFQYYREEENGRGNFPPRFSGLQFPNYSSELNVNALELDDSALYLCASSLPLSGRATYNEQFFGPGTRLTVL.

The chain has TRBV28 and TRBJ2-1; no definite D call. The V gene lost 1 base and the J gene lost 7 bases, with 2 bases spanning the gap. CDR3 size: 11 residues. Germline CDR1 MDHEN, CDR2 SYDVKM. The CDR3 protein is CASSLSNEQFF. The CDR3 DNA sequence: TGTGCCAGCAGTTTATCTAATGAGCAGTTCTTC.

The rearrangement joins TRBV11-1 to TRBJ1-1, with D possibly TRBD1 on 6 matching bases. V was clipped by 4 bases and J by 5 bases, with 26 bases between them. This CDR3 is built from 18 residues. Germline V gene data show CDR1 as SGHAT and CDR2 as FQDESV (reference sequence). This CDR3 reads CASSSLAGAIGEGTEAFF. For the CDR3, the DNA is TGTGCCAGCAGCTCACTCGCAGGGGCGATTGGGGAAGGAACTGAAGCTTTCTTT. Full variable domain (rest looked up from reference TRBV11-1 and TRBJ1-1): EAEVAQSPRYKITEKSQAVAFWCDPISGHATLYWYRQILGQGPELLVQFQDESVVDDSQLPKDRFSAERLKGVDSTLKIQPAELGDSAMYLCASSSLAGAIGEGTEAFFGQGTRLTVV.